This entry lists 13 T cell receptor beta chains sequenced from one sample in a study of blood T cell repertoires in COVID-19. Only in-frame clones appear in the TCRdb table, and some are missing; sequencing was by immunoSEQ multiplex PCR. The sample carries hundreds of thousands of clones, 85% to 90% recorded once. The sequencing input was PBMCs or T cells enriched from blood (not recorded which). The receptor source for this set is a man aged 25-45 years who had recovered from COVID-19.

The V and J genes are TRBV7-2 and TRBJ1-2, with D perhaps matching TRBD1 (6 bases). The CDR3 loop spans 14 amino acids. From germline, CDR1 is SGHTA and CDR2 FQGNSA. V was shortened by 5 bases and J by 4 bases, with 14 bases between the two germline ends. The CDR3 coding sequence is TGTGCCAGCAGCCCCCAGGGGCTTGGCTATGGCTACACCTTC. Its translation is CASSPQGLGYGYTF.

The V call is TRBV19, the J call TRBJ2-3, with TRBD2 matching over 7 bases. Germline V CDR1 and CDR2: LNHDA, SQIVND (reference sequence). V gave up 9 bases and J gave up 3 bases; unmatched junction bases: 12. The CDR3 is made up of 15 amino acids. The CDR3: CASQRGSLETDTQYF. The DNA for the CDR3 is TGTGCCAGCCAGCGGGGCTCTCTGGAAACAGATACGCAGTATTTT. Variable domain in full (rest from reference TRBV19 and TRBJ2-3): DGGITQSPKYLFRKEGQNVTLSCEQNLNHDAMYWYRQDPGQGLRLIYYSQIVNDFQKGDIAEGYSVSREKKESFPLTVTSAQKNPTAFYLCASQRGSLETDTQYFGPGTRLTVL.

The rearrangement links TRBV12-3 or TRBV12-4 to TRBJ1-1; no clear D. The CDR3 spans 12 residues. Trimming took off 5 bases at V and 8 bases at J, with 12 bases between the two ends. CDR3 DNA sequence: TGTGCCAGCAGTCCTAGGCTTACCGAAGCTTTCTTT. Its translation: CASSPRLTEAFF.

CDR3 protein: CSASIFERTDNSPLHF. The CDR3 DNA sequence: TGCAGTGCTAGTATTTTTGAGCGGACAGATAATTCACCCCTCCACTTT. The chain couples TRBV20-1 to TRBJ1-6, with D maybe TRBD1 (6 bases). The germline CDR1 and CDR2 sequences are DFQATT and SNEGSKA (reference sequence). V gave up 3 bases and J gave up 5 bases, with 17 bases separating them. The length of the CDR3 is 16 residues.

Comments on this clone: Other DNA sequences in this sample translate to the same CDR3. The J gene is TRBJ2-7, the V gene TRBV9; 11 nucleotides match TRBD2. The germline V gene encodes CDR1 SGDLS and CDR2 YYNGEE. After removal of 4 bases from V and 5 bases from J, the junction contained 5 bases not matched to a gene. This CDR3 has 14 residues. CDR3 sequence reads: CASSPGLAGDEQYF. DNA of the CDR3: TGTGCCAGCAGCCCAGGACTAGCGGGTGACGAGCAGTACTTC.

Only a few counts were recorded for this clone. The chain is built from TRBV10-1 and TRBJ2-7, with D maybe TRBD2 (6 bases). CDR3 size: 14 residues. V lost 6 bases and J 1 base, leaving 13 bases between the germline ends. CDR1 WNHNN and CDR2 SYGVQD come from the germline V gene (reference sequence). Here the CDR3 reads CASSDAGPSYEQYF. In nucleotides, the CDR3 is TGCGCCAGCAGCGACGCGGGACCATCCTACGAGCAGTACTTC.

This clone has more than one count but fewer than ten. The rearrangement joins TRBV27 to TRBJ1-5; 9 nucleotides agree with TRBD1. The CDR3 is made up of 16 amino acids. The J segment lost 4 bases and the V segment lost 6 bases, leaving 10 bases of the junction unmatched. CDR1 is MNHEY, CDR2 SMNVEV, per germline (reference sequence). The CDR3 is CASRRSWDRENQPQHF. CDR3 DNA sequence: TGTGCCAGCAGAAGATCGTGGGACAGGGAAAATCAGCCCCAGCATTTT.

This clone was counted between two and nine times. This chain joins TRBV12-3 or TRBV12-4 and TRBJ1-2; maybe TRBD1 (5 bases). Trimming pared 3 bases from V and 3 bases from J, leaving 8 bases between. This CDR3 is built from 13 residues. The CDR3 nucleotides read TGTGCCAGCAGTTTGGTACAGGACTATGGCTACACCTTC. This sequence encodes CASSLVQDYGYTF.

This clone was found a few times. The rearrangement links TRBV4-1 to TRBJ2-2; TRBD2 matches at 10 bases. Germline CDR1 reads MGHRA; CDR2 reads YSYEKL. This CDR3 region has 15 residues. V dropped 4 bases and J dropped 5; count of bases not matched to a gene: 4. The CDR3 coding sequence is TGCGCCAGCAGCCTGATAGCGGGAGGTACCGGGGAGCTGTTTTTT. Its translation is CASSLIAGGTGELFF.

The chain joins TRBV2 to TRBJ1-1; perhaps TRBD1 as D (5 bases). Germline lookup yields CDR1 SNHLY and CDR2 FYNNEI. V was clipped by 8 bases and J by 1 base, with 14 bases between them. The CDR3 is 14 amino acids. The CDR3 DNA is TGTGCCAGCGCACGGGAGAGGGGGAACACTGAAGCTTTCTTT. Residues: CASARERGNTEAFF.

The chain is built from TRBV9 and TRBJ2-3; 9 nucleotides align to TRBD2. The CDR3 extends over 17 amino acids. Germline loops: CDR1 SGDLS, CDR2 YYNGEE. Trimming took 3 bases from V and 4 from J; bases not matched to a gene: 12. The DNA for the CDR3 is TGTGCCAGCAGCGCCGACTTTCAGCGGGAGGCATCAGATACGCAGTATTTT. This codes for CASSADFQREASDTQYF.

The V and J genes are TRBV6-5 and TRBJ1-5; D possibly corresponds to TRBD1 (6 bases). Germline V gives CDR1 MNHEY, CDR2 SVGAGI. The V and J ends lost 8 bases and 4 bases respectively, with 15 bases between them. The CDR3 is 14 amino acids. Here the CDR3 DNA reads TGTGCCAGCGGGAGCCAGGGGCGGAATCAGCCCCAGCATTTT. Translated, it gives CASGSQGRNQPQHF.

This clone has just one count. This chain connects TRBV11-2 to TRBJ2-3; 9 bases line up with TRBD2. Germline CDR1 is SGHAT and CDR2 is FQNNGV. The CDR3 length is 14 residues. V shed 7 bases and J 1 base; nucleotides not matched to a gene: 3. Here the CDR3 reads CASKRGERTDTQYF. DNA of the CDR3: TGTGCCAGCAAGCGGGGGGAACGCACAGATACGCAGTATTTT.